This note documents a single TCR beta chain sequence. Its antigen is not known. The method was immunoSEQ multiplex PCR; TCRdb's version includes in-frame clones alone and lacks a portion of them. This table holds roughly 60,000 clones, approximately 80% found once. This entry is derived from a study of PD-L1 blockade in urothelial cancer. The wider study: Males with urothelial cancer arising in the bladder constituted most of the roughly 30 patients. Broader study findings: Survival was better when pretreatment blood TCR clonality fell below the median.

V gave up 3 bases and J gave up 5 bases; unmatched junction bases: 9. The CDR3 is made up of 15 amino acids. Germline lookup yields CDR1 LNHDA and CDR2 SQIVND (reference sequence). All patients handed over anywhere from 1 to 8 samples, pretreatment and on-treatment. The sample in question was PBMCs, obtained around atezolizumab (anti-PD-L1) treatment. The TCR originated in an older man with urothelial cancer. The V call is TRBV19, the J call TRBJ2-7; TRBD1 matches at 8 bases. The CDR3 reads CASSMEDRGWNEQYF. The CDR3 bases are TGTGCCAGTAGTATGGAAGACAGGGGTTGGAACGAGCAGTACTTC.